The 24 T cell receptor beta chains below come from one sample, sequenced in a study of cytomegalovirus exposure and HLA in healthy donors. The PCR had 60 Vbeta and 13 Jbeta primers. TCRdb keeps only in-frame clones here, not all; method: immunoSEQ multiplex PCR. The sample contains 150,000 to 160,000 clones, 75% to 85% of which appear only once. What was sequenced was PBMCs. The receptors shown here come from a woman aged 40-49 years in good health and CMV-seropositive.

V gene TRBV7-9 combines with J gene TRBJ1-1; 10 nucleotides match TRBD1. With 4 bases clipped from V and 0 bases from J, the junction kept 14 bases outside the gene matches. The germline CDR1 and CDR2 sequences are SEHNR and FQNEAQ (reference sequence). The CDR3 is 19 amino acids. CDR3 residues: CASSSPGQGSSKVNTEAFF. CDR3 DNA sequence: TGTGCCAGCAGCTCCCCGGGACAGGGGTCCTCAAAGGTGAACACTGAAGCTTTCTTT. The whole variable domain, filled in from reference TRBV7-9 and TRBJ1-1, reads DTGVSQNPRHKITKRGQNVTFRCDPISEHNRLYWYRQTLGQGPEFLTYFQNEAQLEKSRLLSDRFSAERPKGSFSTLEIQRTEQGDSAMYLCASSSPGQGSSKVNTEAFFGQGTRLTVV.

The rearrangement joins TRBV30 to TRBJ1-5, with D hard to call. In germline, CDR1 is GTSNPN, CDR2 SVGIG (reference sequence). This CDR3 has 15 residues. The germline V and J ends were trimmed by 3 bases and 2 bases, with 14 bases remaining between them. Written as DNA, the CDR3 is TGTGCCTGGAGCCACTTGAGTATTGGCAATCAGCCCCAGCATTTT. This translates into CAWSHLSIGNQPQHF.

The genes are TRBV5-4 and TRBJ2-5; a possible D gene is TRBD1 (5 bases). The CDR3 sequence is 14 residues long. The V and J ends lost 4 bases and 1 base respectively, with 11 bases between them. Germline V gene lookup returns CDR1 SGHNT and CDR2 YYREEE (reference sequence). The CDR3 region is CASSHQTVQETQYF. In DNA form, the CDR3 reads TGTGCCAGCAGCCATCAGACAGTCCAAGAGACCCAGTACTTC.

V usage is TRBV10-1 and J usage is TRBJ2-7; 10 positions match TRBD2. The CDR3 runs 14 residues. V shed 5 bases, J shed 7 bases, and the junction held 8 bases outside the gene matches. Germline lookup yields CDR1 WNHNN and CDR2 SYGVQD (reference sequence). The CDR3 nucleotides read TGCGCCAGCAGTCCGGGACTAGCGACGAGAGAGCAGTACTTC. Its protein product is CASSPGLATREQYF.

The rearrangement joins TRBV29-1 to TRBJ1-2, with TRBD1 identical over 7 bases. Germline loops: CDR1 SQVTM, CDR2 ANQGSEA. The V segment lost 6 bases and the J segment 5 bases; nucleotides outside the gene matches: 12. The CDR3 consists of 14 residues. Written as DNA, the CDR3 is TGCAGCGTCATGGGCGGACAGGCTGGGTATGGCTACACCTTC. It translates to CSVMGGQAGYGYTF.

This chain joins TRBV2 and TRBJ2-5; D is perhaps TRBD1 (5 bases). V lost 6 bases, J lost 2 bases, and 10 bases lay in between. The germline V gene has CDR1 SNHLY and CDR2 FYNNEI. CDR3 length equals 13 residues. The DNA of the CDR3 is TGTGCCAGCAGGCAGGGTTCGCAAGAGACCCAGTACTTC. Protein: CASRQGSQETQYF.

V gene TRBV5-1 combines with J gene TRBJ2-3; 7 bases are a match to TRBD1. V lost 0 bases and J lost 0; bases outside the gene matches: 4. The CDR3 has 16 residues. From germline, CDR1 is SGHRS and CDR2 YFSETQ. The CDR3 sequence: CASSLAVRGSTDTQYF. CDR3 sequence (DNA): TGCGCCAGCAGCTTGGCCGTCAGGGGGAGCACAGATACGCAGTATTTT.

V and J are TRBV7-9 and TRBJ2-1; tentative D call: TRBD2 (6 bases). Germline lookup yields CDR1 SEHNR and CDR2 FQNEAQ (reference sequence). V was cut by 2 bases and J by 6 bases, with 20 bases left in between. CDR3 size: 17 residues. In DNA, the CDR3 is TGTGCCAGCAGCTTAAGTTCGGGCGGGATGGTGGGCAATGAGCAGTTCTTC. Amino acids: CASSLSSGGMVGNEQFF. The whole variable domain, remainder taken from reference TRBV7-9 and TRBJ2-1, is DTGVSQNPRHKITKRGQNVTFRCDPISEHNRLYWYRQTLGQGPEFLTYFQNEAQLEKSRLLSDRFSAERPKGSFSTLEIQRTEQGDSAMYLCASSLSSGGMVGNEQFFGPGTRLTVL.

The V and J genes are TRBV4-2 and TRBJ1-1, with TRBD1 matching 8 bases. V shed 3 bases, J shed 0 bases, and the junction held 3 bases outside the gene matches. Germline assignment: CDR1 LGHNA and CDR2 YNFKEQ. The CDR3 is 15 amino acids. The CDR3 reads CASSHRQGMNTEAFF. The CDR3 DNA is TGTGCCAGCAGCCACCGACAGGGGATGAACACTGAAGCTTTCTTT.

The V call is TRBV7-9, the J call TRBJ2-5; TRBD2 matches at 13 bases. The trim removed 5 bases at V and 5 bases at J, leaving 8 bases unmatched. There are 16 residues in the CDR3. The V gene's germline CDR1 is SEHNR and CDR2 FQNEAQ (reference sequence). The CDR3 spells CASSTTSGRVGETQYF. The CDR3 coding sequence is TGTGCCAGCAGCACAACTAGCGGGAGGGTTGGGGAGACCCAGTACTTC.

The CDR3 DNA reads TGCGCCAGCAGTAGTACCGGGACTAGCGGGAGTAATGAGCAGTTCTTC. Its translation: CASSSTGTSGSNEQFF. V and J are TRBV4-1 and TRBJ2-1; 14 bases align to TRBD2. The CDR3 is made up of 16 amino acids. Germline assignment: CDR1 MGHRA and CDR2 YSYEKL. V lost 6 bases to trimming and J lost 7 bases; unmatched junction nucleotides: 8.

This clone was recorded only once. The chain joins TRBV7-9 to TRBJ2-5; the match to TRBD1 covers 9 bases. Germline CDR1 SEHNR, CDR2 FQNEAQ (reference sequence). V lost 1 base, J lost 5 bases, and 5 bases stayed unmatched. The CDR3 is 15 amino acids. This CDR3 reads CASSLEGQGTETQYF. Written as DNA, the CDR3 is TGTGCCAGCAGCTTAGAGGGACAGGGAACGGAGACCCAGTACTTC. Based on the CDR3 plus reference TRBV7-9 and TRBJ2-5, the full variable domain is DTGVSQNPRHKITKRGQNVTFRCDPISEHNRLYWYRQTLGQGPEFLTYFQNEAQLEKSRLLSDRFSAERPKGSFSTLEIQRTEQGDSAMYLCASSLEGQGTETQYFGPGTRLLVL.

This clone has only a few counts. The chain links TRBV19 to TRBJ1-6; D gene uncertain. V lost 3 bases, J lost 6 bases, and 9 bases lay in between. Germline loops: CDR1 LNHDA, CDR2 SQIVND (reference sequence). This CDR3 region has 14 residues. The CDR3 nucleotides read TGTGCCAGTAGTATTATGGAGGGTAATTCACCCCTCCACTTT. It is translated as CASSIMEGNSPLHF.

This chain uses TRBV11-1 with TRBJ2-5, with 12 bases fitting TRBD2. Germline CDR1 is SGHAT and CDR2 is FQDESV (reference sequence). This CDR3 is 15 amino acids long. The trim removed 6 bases at V and 5 bases at J, leaving 7 bases unmatched. This chain's CDR3 is CASRSLAGGGETQYF. CDR3 nucleotides: TGTGCCAGCAGATCACTAGCGGGAGGCGGGGAGACCCAGTACTTC.

The chain recombines TRBV7-8 with TRBJ2-7; 8 nucleotides line up with TRBD2. The CDR3 covers 16 residues. Germline V CDR1 and CDR2: SGHVS, FQNEAQ. After removal of 5 bases from V and 6 bases from J, the junction contained 15 bases not matched to a gene. CDR3 sequence (DNA): TGTGCCAGCAGCGACCCGGCGGGGGTAGCGGGGCTCGAGCAGTACTTC. This translates into CASSDPAGVAGLEQYF.

This clone was detected only once. This chain connects TRBV30 to TRBJ1-2, with D unclear. Germline values: CDR1 GTSNPN, CDR2 SVGIG (reference sequence). This CDR3 spans 12 amino acids. The V gene lost 0 bases and the J gene lost 7 bases, with 9 bases spanning the gap. Here the CDR3 DNA reads TGTGCCTGGAGTGTAAAGGGAGGTGGCTACACCTTC. Translation gives CAWSVKGGGYTF.

This chain connects TRBV4-2 to TRBJ2-6; 9 bases match TRBD1. In germline, CDR1 is LGHNA, CDR2 YNFKEQ. The CDR3 runs 22 residues. V shed 4 bases and J 0 bases; nucleotides not matched to a gene: 19. The CDR3 loop reads CASSRKRPGQGLWGSGANVLTF. DNA for the CDR3: TGTGCCAGCAGCCGCAAACGCCCGGGACAGGGCCTCTGGGGCTCTGGGGCCAACGTCCTGACTTTC.

This clone was observed a single time. The CDR3 sequence: CASRRTSGNTDTQYF. CDR3 in DNA: TGTGCCAGCAGGAGGACTAGCGGAAACACAGATACGCAGTATTTT. The chain combines TRBV25-1 with TRBJ2-3, with 10 bases matching TRBD2. CDR1 is MGHDK and CDR2 is SYGVNS in the germline V gene. This CDR3 contains 15 residues. After removal of 6 bases from V and 2 bases from J, the junction contained 5 bases not matched to a gene.

The chain carries TRBV2 and TRBJ2-1; tentatively, D is TRBD2 (6 bases). The V gene lost 7 bases and the J gene lost 7 bases, with 17 bases spanning the gap. CDR1 SNHLY and CDR2 FYNNEI come from the germline V gene. This CDR3 is built from 14 residues. This CDR3 reads CASTKRAGKNEQFF. The CDR3 coding sequence is TGTGCCAGCACCAAACGGGCGGGGAAGAATGAGCAGTTCTTC.

This clone was counted a single time. This chain links TRBV2 with TRBJ2-1; TRBD1 might be the D (8 bases). Looked up from germline, CDR1 is SNHLY and CDR2 is FYNNEI. The germline V and J ends were trimmed by 7 bases and 9 bases, with 13 bases remaining between them. The CDR3 extends over 12 amino acids. The CDR3 DNA follows: TGTGCCAGCACCTACAGGGGGGGTGAGCAGTTCTTC. Its translation is CASTYRGGEQFF.

This chain connects TRBV7-3 to TRBJ2-1, with D possibly being TRBD2 (6 bases). This CDR3 contains 14 residues. Germline V gene sequence: CDR1 SGHTA, CDR2 FQGTGA. The ends were cut back, 5 bases at V and 5 bases at J, with 13 bases in the middle. CDR3 coding DNA: TGTGCCAGCAGCCCCGGGAGACTGGACAATGAGCAGTTCTTC. This codes for CASSPGRLDNEQFF. The full variable domain, rest sourced from reference TRBV7-3 and TRBJ2-1, is GAGVSQTPSNKVTEKGKYVELRCDPISGHTALYWYRQSLGQGPEFLIYFQGTGAADDSGLPNDRFFAVRPEGSVSTLKIQRTERGDSAVYLCASSPGRLDNEQFFGPGTRLTVL.

The genes are TRBV5-1 and TRBJ2-7, with 11 bases that match TRBD2. The germline CDR1 and CDR2 sequences are SGHRS and YFSETQ. Losses at the gene ends were 1 base for V and 5 bases for J; bases not matched to a gene: 8. The CDR3 totals 16 residues. This chain's CDR3 is CASSLLLAGGVNEQYF. The CDR3 coding sequence is TGCGCCAGCAGCTTGCTGCTAGCGGGAGGTGTGAACGAGCAGTACTTC.

The rearrangement uses TRBV5-4 and TRBJ2-7, with D possibly being TRBD1 (6 bases). The length of the CDR3 is 13 residues. Germline V lookup: CDR1 SGHNT, CDR2 YYREEE (reference sequence). Trimming cost V 0 bases and J 3 bases, with 7 bases left between them. Here the CDR3 reads CASSLGDNYEQYF. The CDR3 DNA is TGTGCCAGCAGCTTGGGGGACAACTACGAGCAGTACTTC. The variable domain in full, completed from reference TRBV5-4 and TRBJ2-7, reads ETGVTQSPTHLIKTRGQQVTLRCSSQSGHNTVSWYQQALGQGPQFIFQYYREEENGRGNFPPRFSGLQFPNYSSELNVNALELDDSALYLCASSLGDNYEQYFGPGTRLTVT.

V gene TRBV28 combines with J gene TRBJ2-5; possibly TRBD1 for D (6 bases). Germline V gene data show CDR1 as MDHEN and CDR2 as SYDVKM. The CDR3 is made up of 14 amino acids. V lost 5 bases and J 7 bases, leaving 17 bases between the germline ends. The CDR3 nucleotides read TGTGCCAGCAGTCACCAGGGGCCCCCCGTGACCCAGTACTTC. Amino acid sequence: CASSHQGPPVTQYF. The variable domain in full, completed from reference TRBV28 and TRBJ2-5, reads DVKVTQSSRYLVKRTGEKVFLECVQDMDHENMFWYRQDPGLGLRLIYFSYDVKMKEKGDIPEGYSVSREKKERFSLILESASTNQTSMYLCASSHQGPPVTQYFGPGTRLLVL.